These 2 T cell receptor beta chains share one sample of origin, sequenced in a study of blood T cells in healthy people across ages. The authors ran a second PCR of about 6 to 11 cycles using a sample-barcoded 5' primer and a J-beta primer mix. Using its own MiXCR run on the 5' RACE reads, TCRdb lists one record per CDR3 protein. The table records roughly 1,300,000 distinct CDR3 sequences, 45% to 70% of them present only once. The sequenced sample consisted of blood. Receptors were obtained from a man between 18 and 29 years old in good health.

This clonotype was counted once. V usage is TRBV27 and J usage is TRBJ1-6, with D unclear. V lost 4 bases and J lost 0, with 7 bases in between. CDR3 length: 15 residues. Germline V gene data show CDR1 as MNHEY and CDR2 as SMNVEV (reference sequence). The CDR3 bases are TGTGCCAGCAGTTACAGATACTCCTATAATTCACCCCTCCACTTT. Its translation: CASSYRYSYNSPLHF.

This sequence joins TRBV5-1 and TRBJ2-1; 7 positions match TRBD2. Germline CDR1 SGHRS, CDR2 YFSETQ. The V and J ends lost 3 bases and 6 bases, in that order; junction bases with no gene match: 9. The CDR3 is made up of 15 amino acids. The CDR3 DNA follows: TGCGCCAGCAGCTCGACTAGCAGGAGAGGCAATGAGCAGTTCTTC. It yields the protein CASSSTSRRGNEQFF.